Presented here are 29 T cell receptor beta chains from one specimen sequenced in a study of tumor-infiltrating lymphocytes in localized non-small cell lung cancer. Clones were read by immunoSEQ multiplex PCR, and TCRdb kept only the in-frame ones, dropping some. Here the sample spans about 16,000 clones, around 72% being singletons. The source material was lung tumor tissue. These receptors originate from a human donor with non-small cell lung cancer.

The chain carries TRBV19 and TRBJ1-5, with unresolved D. This CDR3 region has 14 residues. V shed 5 bases and J shed 7 bases, with 15 bases lying between them. CDR1 LNHDA and CDR2 SQIVND come from the germline V gene (reference sequence). CDR3 sequence (DNA): TGTGCCAGTAGTCAAGACGGGCCTCGGCAGCCCCAGCATTTT. Protein sequence: CASSQDGPRQPQHF.

The chain employs TRBV4-3 and TRBJ1-6; tentative D call: TRBD1 (6 bases). The V gene lost 0 bases and the J gene lost 7 bases, with 13 bases spanning the gap. Germline assignment: CDR1 LGHNA and CDR2 YSLEER. The CDR3 sequence is 16 residues long. The CDR3 bases are TGCGCCAGCAGCCAAGAGATGGGGGCCGGGAATTCACCCCTCCACTTT. Amino acids: CASSQEMGAGNSPLHF.

The chain couples TRBV13 to TRBJ2-7, with 8 bases identical to TRBD1. J gave up 5 bases and V 5 bases, and 8 bases lay outside the gene matches. The germline V gene encodes CDR1 PRHDT and CDR2 FYEKMQ (reference sequence). The CDR3 is 14 residues long. This CDR3 reads CASSHRTGLDEQYF. As DNA, the CDR3 is TGTGCCAGCAGCCATCGGACAGGGCTCGACGAGCAGTACTTC.

A single count supports this clone. The chain recombines TRBV6-5 with TRBJ1-5; D not resolved. This CDR3 spans 15 amino acids. Trimming removed 6 bases from V and 3 bases from J, with 15 bases in between. Germline CDR1 reads MNHEY; CDR2 reads SVGAGI. Here the CDR3 DNA reads TGTGCCAGCAGCTATGACGCGGCCTTCAATCAGCCCCAGCATTTT. Its protein is CASSYDAAFNQPQHF.

This clone was counted only a few times. The genes are TRBV4-3 and TRBJ1-2; TRBD1 agrees at 11 bases. With V trimmed by 2 bases and J by 10 bases, 9 bases remained unmatched. The germline CDR1 and CDR2 sequences are LGHNA and YSLEER. The CDR3 has 15 amino acids. The CDR3 nucleotides read TGCGCCAGCAGCCAACCCAGGACAGGGGGCGGAGACTACACCTTC. It translates to CASSQPRTGGGDYTF.

V gene TRBV25-1 combines with J gene TRBJ2-1, with D perhaps TRBD1 (6 bases). This CDR3 region has 15 residues. With 1 base removed from V and 0 bases from J, the gap between germline ends came to 7 bases. The germline CDR1 and CDR2 sequences are MGHDK and SYGVNS. CDR3 in amino acids: CASSEWDNSYNEQFF. CDR3 nucleotide sequence: TGTGCCAGCAGTGAATGGGACAACTCCTACAATGAGCAGTTCTTC.

The CDR3 DNA sequence: TGTGCCAGCAGCGGAGCGGGAGGGGTCGACGAGCAGTACTTC. This codes for CASSGAGGVDEQYF. This chain joins TRBV7-3 and TRBJ2-7; 10 bases match TRBD2. The germline gives CDR1 SGHTA, CDR2 FQGTGA. CDR3 length equals 14 residues. V lost 5 bases and J lost 5; bases outside the gene matches: 6.

The V gene is TRBV6-1, the J gene TRBJ2-7, with TRBD1 matching over 7 bases. Looked up from germline, CDR1 is MNHNS and CDR2 is SASEGT. The CDR3 runs to 15 residues. V trimming: 4 bases; J trimming: 2 bases; junction bases outside the gene matches: 8. Here the CDR3 reads CASSVETGPTYEQYF. CDR3 nucleotide sequence: TGTGCCAGCAGTGTCGAGACAGGGCCTACCTACGAGCAGTACTTC.

The chain uses TRBV2 and TRBJ1-4; D unresolved. Trimming left V 2 bases short and J 0 bases short, with 7 bases between. CDR1 is SNHLY, CDR2 FYNNEI, per germline. This CDR3 comprises 15 residues. The CDR3 region has the DNA TGTGCCAGCAGTGAAAGGACGGCAACTAATGAAAAACTGTTTTTT. Translation: CASSERTATNEKLFF.

The chain links TRBV11-3 to TRBJ2-3, with 9 bases matching TRBD1. The CDR3 spans 18 residues. With V trimmed by 1 base and J by 5 bases, 13 bases remained unmatched. The V gene's germline CDR1 is SGHNT and CDR2 YENEEA. Here the CDR3 DNA reads TGTGCCAGCAGCTTAGGGCGGGACAGGGCCTCCGCGGGAGATACGCAGTATTTT. Protein: CASSLGRDRASAGDTQYF. Using reference TRBV11-3 and TRBJ2-3 for the parts outside the CDR3, the full variable domain is EAGVVQSPRYKIIEKKQPVAFWCNPISGHNTLYWYLQNLGQGPELLIRYENEEAVDDSQLPKDRFSAERLKGVDSTLKIQPAELGDSAVYLCASSLGRDRASAGDTQYFGPGTRLTVL.

The J gene is TRBJ2-1, the V gene TRBV11-3, with 8 nucleotides matching TRBD2. The CDR3 has 15 amino acids. J was trimmed by 1 base and V by 5 bases; bases with no gene match: 4. CDR1 is SGHNT and CDR2 is YENEEA in the germline V gene. This CDR3 reads CASSVSGESYNEQFF. CDR3 DNA sequence: TGTGCCAGCAGCGTTAGCGGGGAATCCTACAATGAGCAGTTCTTC.

This rearrangement joins TRBV5-1 to TRBJ2-7; 8 positions match TRBD1. CDR1 SGHRS and CDR2 YFSETQ come from the germline V gene. The length of the CDR3 is 17 residues. Germline trimming cut 3 bases from V and 6 bases from J; bases unmatched to any gene: 17. CDR3 sequence: CASSSRGQVQLTREQYF. In nucleotides, the CDR3 is TGCGCCAGCAGCTCAAGGGGACAGGTTCAACTTACACGCGAGCAGTACTTC.

V gene TRBV7-8 combines with J gene TRBJ1-5; tentatively, D is TRBD1 (6 bases). V lost 5 bases, J lost 5 bases, and 19 bases lay in between. The CDR3 length is 16 residues. CDR1 is SGHVS and CDR2 is FQNEAQ in the germline V gene. In DNA form, the CDR3 reads TGTGCCAGCAGCCCCCGACAGGTCTTTCCCGATCAGCCCCAGCATTTT. Its translation: CASSPRQVFPDQPQHF.

This sequence joins TRBV28 and TRBJ2-7, with TRBD1 matching 7 bases. CDR3 size: 15 residues. CDR1 is MDHEN, CDR2 SYDVKM, per germline. V shed 6 bases, J shed 4 bases, and the junction held 12 bases outside the gene matches. The DNA of the CDR3 is TGTGCCAGCAGCCTTAGCGACAGGGTAGGGTACGAGCAGTACTTC. This encodes CASSLSDRVGYEQYF.

J is TRBJ2-5 and V is TRBV7-9; TRBD1 aligns across 9 bases. V lost 5 bases, J lost 3 bases, and 10 bases stayed unmatched. This CDR3 contains 16 residues. Germline loops: CDR1 SEHNR, CDR2 FQNEAQ (reference sequence). The CDR3 region has the DNA TGTGCCAGCAGCCCTGCCGGGACAGGGATTAAAGAGACCCAGTACTTC. The encoded protein is CASSPAGTGIKETQYF.

This chain links TRBV28 with TRBJ1-5, with 7 bases fitting TRBD1. V dropped 5 bases and J dropped 0; count of bases not matched to a gene: 10. The CDR3 has 17 residues. Germline CDR1 and CDR2: MDHEN and SYDVKM. The CDR3 region is CASSTLGTAISNQPQHF. For the CDR3, the DNA is TGTGCCAGCAGTACGCTCGGGACAGCGATTAGCAATCAGCCCCAGCATTTT.

This rearrangement joins TRBV18 to TRBJ1-1; D gene uncertain. Germline loops: CDR1 KGHSH, CDR2 LQKENI. With 3 bases removed from V and 3 bases from J, the gap between germline ends came to 14 bases. The CDR3 covers 15 residues. The CDR3 region is CASSPHPYAYTEAFF. The CDR3 bases are TGTGCCAGCTCACCCCACCCCTACGCCTACACTGAAGCTTTCTTT.

This clone was recorded once. V is TRBV5-1 and J is TRBJ2-5; TRBD1 agrees at 10 bases. The V gene end was trimmed by 7 bases and the J gene end by 2 bases; junction bases not matched to a gene: 8. The CDR3 loop spans 15 amino acids. Germline CDR1 SGHRS, CDR2 YFSETQ. Written as DNA, the CDR3 is TGCGCCAGCTTACGGCTGGGACAGGGGCAAGAGACCCAGTACTTC. Its protein product is CASLRLGQGQETQYF.

J is TRBJ2-2 and V is TRBV11-3, with D unresolved. Germline CDR1 is SGHNT and CDR2 is YENEEA. The CDR3 extends over 14 amino acids. Trimming cost V 1 base and J 1 base, with 4 bases left between them. The CDR3 spells CASSLARNTGELFF. The CDR3, as DNA: TGTGCCAGCAGCTTAGCCCGGAACACCGGGGAGCTGTTTTTT.

V and J are TRBV18 and TRBJ2-7; 7 bases align to TRBD1. The germline V gene encodes CDR1 KGHSH and CDR2 LQKENI. The CDR3 extends over 16 amino acids. V dropped 3 bases and J dropped 1; count of bases not matched to a gene: 9. CDR3 nucleotide sequence: TGTGCCAGCTCACCTCCACACGGGACAGATTCCTACGAGCAGTACTTC. Its translation is CASSPPHGTDSYEQYF.

The CDR3 DNA reads TGTGCCAGCAGCCTGGACGGAGAGTATAGCAATCAGCCCCAGCATTTT. This sequence encodes CASSLDGEYSNQPQHF. This rearrangement joins TRBV4-2 to TRBJ1-5, with D uncertain. Germline V gives CDR1 LGHNA, CDR2 YNFKEQ. The CDR3 is made up of 16 amino acids. Trimming stripped 4 bases from V and 0 bases from J, with 13 bases between.

The sample holds a few counts of this clone. V usage is TRBV4-3 and J usage is TRBJ2-7; D is unresolved. The V gene's germline CDR1 is LGHNA and CDR2 YSLEER. The CDR3 loop spans 13 amino acids. The V end was cut by 2 bases, the J end by 3 bases, with 8 bases between. The CDR3 DNA follows: TGCGCCAGCAGCCAAACCGTCGACTACGAGCAGTACTTC. Its translation: CASSQTVDYEQYF.

This rearrangement joins TRBV10-3 to TRBJ2-4; TRBD2 matches 11 bases. V lost 4 bases and J lost 5; bases outside the gene matches: 1. The CDR3 covers 14 residues. Germline lookup yields CDR1 ENHRY and CDR2 SYGVKD. Here the CDR3 reads CAISVSGRENIQYF. DNA of the CDR3: TGTGCCATCAGTGTTAGCGGGAGGGAAAACATTCAGTACTTC.

This clone has a handful of counts. As DNA, the CDR3 is TGTGCCAGCAGCCATAGGACAGGGAGGAACACTGAAGCTTTCTTT. This translates into CASSHRTGRNTEAFF. V gene TRBV27 combines with J gene TRBJ1-1; TRBD1 matches 8 bases. The germline V gene encodes CDR1 MNHEY and CDR2 SMNVEV (reference sequence). V lost 6 bases, J lost 1 base, and 7 bases stayed unmatched. The CDR3 totals 15 residues.

V and J are TRBV7-9 and TRBJ2-5; D perhaps matches TRBD2 (6 bases). Germline-derived CDR1 and CDR2 are SEHNR and FQNEAQ (reference sequence). This CDR3 is 13 amino acids long. Trimming shortened V by 6 bases and J by 3 bases, and 11 bases separated the two germline ends. Here the CDR3 reads CASSSGGEETQYF. CDR3 in DNA: TGTGCCAGCAGTTCTGGAGGGGAAGAGACCCAGTACTTC.

This clone was counted a single time. The chain uses TRBV30 and TRBJ1-4; D is uncertain. V shed 8 bases and J shed 0 bases, with 16 bases lying between them. CDR1 is GTSNPN and CDR2 is SVGIG in the germline V gene (reference sequence). The CDR3 runs to 15 residues. In DNA form, the CDR3 reads TGTGCCGGACCCTTCCGGGCCGCAACTAATGAAAAACTGTTTTTT. It encodes CAGPFRAATNEKLFF.

The rearrangement links TRBV19 to TRBJ2-2; D not certain. The CDR3 has 16 amino acids. The V and J ends lost 7 bases and 1 base respectively, with 16 bases between them. Germline CDR1 LNHDA, CDR2 SQIVND (reference sequence). The CDR3 DNA sequence: TGTGCCAGTATAGGGCAGTCTAGAGTGAACACCGGGGAGCTGTTTTTT. Encoded protein: CASIGQSRVNTGELFF.

This sequence joins TRBV6-1 and TRBJ2-1; 11 bases line up with TRBD2. The CDR3 sequence is 14 residues long. V lost 1 base to trimming and J lost 8 bases; unmatched junction nucleotides: 1. The germline V gene has CDR1 MNHNS and CDR2 SASEGT. The CDR3 DNA sequence: TGTGCCAGCAGTGAAGGACTAGCGGGATATGAGCAGTTCTTC. Protein: CASSEGLAGYEQFF.

The chain joins TRBV7-2 to TRBJ2-5, with 8 bases identical to TRBD1. The V and J ends lost 5 bases and 6 bases, in that order; junction bases with no gene match: 8. Germline V gives CDR1 SGHTA, CDR2 FQGNSA. This CDR3 has 14 residues. The CDR3 nucleotides are TGTGCCAGCAGCACCGGACAGGGAGCGAAGACCCAGTACTTC. The encoded protein is CASSTGQGAKTQYF.